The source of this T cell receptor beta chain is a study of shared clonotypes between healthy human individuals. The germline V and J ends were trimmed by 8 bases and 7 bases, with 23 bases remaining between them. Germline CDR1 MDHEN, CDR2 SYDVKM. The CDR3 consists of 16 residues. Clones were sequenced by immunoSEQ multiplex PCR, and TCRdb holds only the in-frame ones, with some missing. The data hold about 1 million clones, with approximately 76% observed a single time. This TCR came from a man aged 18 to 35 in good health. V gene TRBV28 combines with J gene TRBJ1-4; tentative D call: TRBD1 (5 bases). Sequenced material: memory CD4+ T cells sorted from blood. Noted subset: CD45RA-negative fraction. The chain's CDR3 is CASSSIGAGRREKLFF. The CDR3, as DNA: TGTGCCAGCTCCTCCATTGGGGCAGGGAGGCGTGAAAAACTGTTTTTT.